This TCR beta chain was sequenced for a study of PD-L1 blockade in urothelial cancer. Study background: Beginning in about 2014, patients received atezolizumab, given as 1,200 mg intravenously every 3 weeks. Analyzed time points were 3 weeks (second dose) and 6 weeks after therapy began.

Samples were collected from each patient before treatment and during treatment. Each patient gave between 1 and 8 of them in total. Germline values: CDR1 MNHNS, CDR2 SASEGT. V dropped 7 bases and J dropped 3; count of bases not matched to a gene: 5. The CDR3 runs to 14 residues. What went into each PCR as a spike was synthetic TCR analog templates. Sequencing used immunoSEQ multiplex PCR; TCRdb keeps in-frame clones, though not all of them. The table shows 35,000 to 45,000 clones, with 88% occurring only once. The receptor's source is a woman aged 60-75 years with urothelial cancer. The sequenced sample was PBMCs, obtained around atezolizumab (anti-PD-L1) treatment. The genes are TRBV6-1 and TRBJ1-5; TRBD1 agrees at 8 bases. CDR3 sequence: CASIWTGTNQPQHF. CDR3 DNA sequence: TGTGCCAGCATATGGACAGGGACCAATCAGCCCCAGCATTTT.